The 16 T cell receptor beta chains listed next were all sequenced from one sample in a study of Ad26.COV2.S vaccination and SARS-CoV-2 variants. Assay: immunoSEQ multiplex PCR; the TCRdb copy retains only in-frame clones and omits some. The data show hundreds of thousands of clones, around 93% seen once. Treatment described: about 20 received Ad26.COV2.S at low or high dose, single or two shots; 5 received placebo; per-sample allocation not given. It was on day 63 after the first vaccine or placebo injection that samples were taken. The source material was peripheral blood, sampled in a trial of Ad26.COV2.S vaccine versus placebo. Receptors originate from a person between 18 and 60 years old who received the Ad26.COV2.S COVID-19 vaccine or a placebo.

The gene calls are TRBV4-3 and TRBJ2-5, with TRBD2 matching 10 bases. The CDR3 loop spans 16 amino acids. Germline lookup yields CDR1 LGHNA and CDR2 YSLEER. J lost 3 bases, V lost 0 bases, and 4 bases had no gene match. The CDR3: CASSQDWTSGKETQYF. The CDR3 DNA follows: TGCGCCAGCAGCCAAGACTGGACTAGCGGCAAAGAGACCCAGTACTTC.

The chain joins TRBV20-1 to TRBJ2-1, with 8 bases identical to TRBD1. This CDR3 is 11 amino acids long. In germline, CDR1 is DFQATT, CDR2 SNEGSKA (reference sequence). Trimming cost V 6 bases and J 10 bases; bases outside gene matches: 5. CDR3 sequence (DNA): TGCAGTGCAGAGACAGGGGACGAGCAGTTCTTC. Translation: CSAETGDEQFF.

The chain recombines TRBV10-3 with TRBJ1-2; TRBD1 might be the D (6 bases). This CDR3 region has 18 residues. Trimming took off 6 bases at V and 1 base at J, with 24 bases between the two ends. Germline CDR1 ENHRY, CDR2 SYGVKD. CDR3 in DNA: TGTGCCATCAGAGGGTATCTTCTCGGCGGACAGTTTAACTATGGCTACACCTTC. Translating gives CAIRGYLLGGQFNYGYTF.

The chain links TRBV7-2 to TRBJ2-3, with TRBD2 matching 14 bases. Germline lookup yields CDR1 SGHTA and CDR2 FQGNSA. Losses at the gene ends were 1 base for V and 3 bases for J; bases not matched to a gene: 6. This CDR3 contains 18 residues. The CDR3 reads CASSLEETSGGATDTQYF. For the CDR3, the DNA is TGTGCCAGCAGCTTAGAGGAGACTAGCGGGGGGGCAACAGATACGCAGTATTTT.

The chain couples TRBV27 to TRBJ2-1; D is uncertain. There are 13 residues in the CDR3. V gave up 6 bases and J gave up 3 bases, with 9 bases separating them. The V gene's germline CDR1 is MNHEY and CDR2 SMNVEV (reference sequence). The CDR3 DNA reads as TGTGCCAGCAGACTCACTATCTACAATGAGCAGTTCTTC. Translation gives CASRLTIYNEQFF.

V usage is TRBV30 and J usage is TRBJ2-6; D remains ambiguous. In germline, CDR1 is GTSNPN, CDR2 SVGIG (reference sequence). This CDR3 is 12 amino acids long. V was trimmed by 4 bases and J by 2 bases, leaving 3 bases between them. The DNA for the CDR3 is TGTGCCTGGACAGCTGGGGCCAACGTCCTGACTTTC. Its protein product is CAWTAGANVLTF.

The rearrangement links TRBV19 to TRBJ2-1, with 9 bases that match TRBD2. This CDR3 is built from 17 residues. Germline CDR1 is LNHDA and CDR2 is SQIVND (reference sequence). J gave up 8 bases and V 1 base, and 12 bases lay outside the gene matches. CDR3 bases: TGTGCCAGTAGTATAGGAAATTTGGCGGGGGGGCTGGATGAGCAGTTCTTC. Protein: CASSIGNLAGGLDEQFF. Full variable domain (remainder filled in from reference TRBV19 and TRBJ2-1): DGGITQSPKYLFRKEGQNVTLSCEQNLNHDAMYWYRQDPGQGLRLIYYSQIVNDFQKGDIAEGYSVSREKKESFPLTVTSAQKNPTAFYLCASSIGNLAGGLDEQFFGPGTRLTVL.

The V call is TRBV7-9, the J call TRBJ1-1, with D hard to call. V was pared by 5 bases and J by 0 bases, with 10 bases between. Germline V gene sequence: CDR1 SEHNR, CDR2 FQNEAQ (reference sequence). The CDR3 consists of 14 residues. Here the CDR3 DNA reads TGTGCCAGCAGCGAAACGGGCCTGAACACTGAAGCTTTCTTT. This codes for CASSETGLNTEAFF.

This chain joins TRBV9 and TRBJ1-2, with D perhaps matching TRBD1 (6 bases). The germline V gene has CDR1 SGDLS and CDR2 YYNGEE. V gave up 3 bases and J gave up 4 bases, with 16 bases separating them. The CDR3 extends over 15 amino acids. CDR3 in amino acids: CASSAAGTKSYGYTF. For the CDR3, the DNA is TGTGCCAGCAGCGCCGCCGGGACAAAAAGCTATGGCTACACCTTC.

This rearrangement joins TRBV9 to TRBJ2-1; 7 bases fit TRBD2. This CDR3 contains 15 residues. Trimming cost V 4 bases and J 12 bases; bases outside gene matches: 16. Germline V gene data show CDR1 as SGDLS and CDR2 as YYNGEE. This chain's CDR3 is CASSNSGTTHDGQFF. The DNA of the CDR3 is TGTGCCAGCAGCAACTCTGGGACTACCCACGATGGGCAGTTCTTC.

The CDR3 DNA sequence: TGCAGCGCAGCCGAGGGGGGGACAACGAACACCGGGGAGCTGTTTTTT. It codes for CSAAEGGTTNTGELFF. The V call is TRBV29-1, the J call TRBJ2-2; possibly TRBD2 for D (7 bases). Trimming shortened V by 7 bases and J by 0 bases, and 18 bases separated the two germline ends. Per germline, CDR1 SQVTM and CDR2 ANQGSEA. The CDR3 extends over 16 amino acids.

The V call is TRBV27, the J call TRBJ1-6, with D unresolved. This CDR3 region has 16 residues. V gave up 6 bases and J gave up 7 bases, with 19 bases separating them. Germline assignment: CDR1 MNHEY and CDR2 SMNVEV (reference sequence). The CDR3 protein is CASRGFVRAANSPLHF. The CDR3 nucleotides read TGTGCCAGCAGGGGATTTGTACGGGCGGCAAATTCACCCCTCCACTTT.

This rearrangement joins TRBV20-1 to TRBJ1-5; 7 nucleotides agree with TRBD1. The junction had 8 bases not matched to a gene; V was cut back by 3 bases and J by 0 bases. Germline V gene sequence: CDR1 DFQATT, CDR2 SNEGSKA (reference sequence). The CDR3 length is 16 residues. The CDR3 DNA reads as TGCAGTGCTAGTGACAGGGCCACCTATAGCAATCAGCCCCAGCATTTT. Protein sequence: CSASDRATYSNQPQHF.

As regards this clone: Relative to the germline gene, one junction end is altered; a read error may explain this. The gene calls are TRBV10-2 and TRBJ1-2; 9 bases map to TRBD1. Germline values: CDR1 WSHSY, CDR2 SAAADI. The CDR3 has 12 residues. The CDR3 protein is CASNQGQGPFVF. In nucleotides, the CDR3 is TGCGCCAGCAATCAGGGACAGGGTCCTTTCGTCTTC.

A single count supports this clone. CDR3 region: CASSSLGGPFTNTEAFF. As DNA, the CDR3 is TGTGCCAGCAGCAGTCTGGGGGGCCCCTTTACGAACACTGAAGCTTTCTTT. The chain uses TRBV21-1 and TRBJ1-1. TRBV21-1 is a pseudogene segment. The CDR3 is 17 residues long.

The rearrangement links TRBV4-1 to TRBJ1-1; D remains ambiguous. Germline V gene data show CDR1 as MGHRA and CDR2 as YSYEKL. The CDR3 covers 14 residues. Between the trimmed V and J ends, which lost 3 bases and 1 base, there was a span of 9 bases. CDR3 sequence (DNA): TGCGCCAGCAGCCACAAACAAAAGAACACTGAAGCTTTCTTT. Its translation: CASSHKQKNTEAFF.